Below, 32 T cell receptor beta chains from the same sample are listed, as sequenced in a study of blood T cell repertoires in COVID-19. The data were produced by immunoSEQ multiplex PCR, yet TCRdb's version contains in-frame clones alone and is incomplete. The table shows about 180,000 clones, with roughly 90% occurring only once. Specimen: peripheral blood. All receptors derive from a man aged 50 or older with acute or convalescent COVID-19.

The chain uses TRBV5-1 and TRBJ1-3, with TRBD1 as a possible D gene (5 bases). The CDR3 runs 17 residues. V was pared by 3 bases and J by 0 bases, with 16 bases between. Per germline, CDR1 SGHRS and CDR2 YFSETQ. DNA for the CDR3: TGCGCCAGCAGCTCCACCAGCGGGGCCCTCTCTGGAAACACCATATATTTT. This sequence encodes CASSSTSGALSGNTIYF.

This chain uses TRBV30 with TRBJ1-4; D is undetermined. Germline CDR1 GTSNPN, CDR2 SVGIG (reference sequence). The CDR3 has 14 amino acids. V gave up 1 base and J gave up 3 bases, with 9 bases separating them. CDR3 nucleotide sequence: TGTGCCTGGAGTGGGTCAACAGCTAATGAAAAACTGTTTTTT. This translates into CAWSGSTANEKLFF.

This chain's CDR3 is CASSLGRGGYNEQFF. CDR3 coding DNA: TGTGCCAGCAGCTTAGGGAGGGGTGGGTACAATGAGCAGTTCTTC. The chain combines TRBV7-6 with TRBJ2-1, with D tentatively TRBD2 (6 bases). This CDR3 has 15 amino acids. Looked up from germline, CDR1 is SGHVS and CDR2 is FNYEAQ. V lost 1 base to trimming and J lost 4 bases, with 11 bases between them.

The DNA for the CDR3 is TGTGCCAGCAGCGTAGACGGGACAGGGTTAGCCGGGGAGCTGTTTTTT. It translates to CASSVDGTGLAGELFF. The chain recombines TRBV9 with TRBJ2-2; 9 positions match TRBD1. V lost 0 bases and J lost 6; bases outside the gene matches: 6. CDR3 length: 16 residues. The germline CDR1 and CDR2 sequences are SGDLS and YYNGEE.

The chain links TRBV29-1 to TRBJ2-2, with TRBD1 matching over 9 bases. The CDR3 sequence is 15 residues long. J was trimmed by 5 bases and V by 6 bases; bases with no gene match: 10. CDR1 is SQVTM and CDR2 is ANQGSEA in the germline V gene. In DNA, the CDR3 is TGCAGCGTCACCAGGGGGACAGGGAGGACCGGGGAGCTGTTTTTT. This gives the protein CSVTRGTGRTGELFF.

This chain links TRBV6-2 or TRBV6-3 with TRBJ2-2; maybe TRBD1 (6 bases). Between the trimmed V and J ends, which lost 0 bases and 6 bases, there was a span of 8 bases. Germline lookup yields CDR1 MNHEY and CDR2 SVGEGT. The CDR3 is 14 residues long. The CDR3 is CASSYSRTAGELFF. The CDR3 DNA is TGTGCCAGCAGTTACTCTCGGACAGCCGGGGAGCTGTTTTTT.

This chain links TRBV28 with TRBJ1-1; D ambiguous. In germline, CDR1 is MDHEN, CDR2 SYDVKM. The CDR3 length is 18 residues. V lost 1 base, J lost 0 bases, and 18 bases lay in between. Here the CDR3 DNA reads TGTGCCAGCAGTTTATTCCAGTTCACGAAAATGATGAACACTGAAGCTTTCTTT. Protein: CASSLFQFTKMMNTEAFF.

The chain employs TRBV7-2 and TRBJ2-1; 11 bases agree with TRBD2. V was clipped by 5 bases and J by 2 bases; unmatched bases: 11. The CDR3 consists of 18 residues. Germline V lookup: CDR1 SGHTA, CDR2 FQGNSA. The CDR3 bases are TGTGCCAGCAGCCTCAAGGGACCTAGCGGGAGGACCTACAATGAGCAGTTCTTC. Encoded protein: CASSLKGPSGRTYNEQFF.

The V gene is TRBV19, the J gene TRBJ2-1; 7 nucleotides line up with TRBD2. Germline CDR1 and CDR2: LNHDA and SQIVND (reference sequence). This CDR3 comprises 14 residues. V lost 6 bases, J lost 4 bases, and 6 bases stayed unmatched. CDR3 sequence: CASRDSGSYNEQFF. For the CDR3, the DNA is TGTGCCAGTAGGGATAGCGGGTCTTACAATGAGCAGTTCTTC.

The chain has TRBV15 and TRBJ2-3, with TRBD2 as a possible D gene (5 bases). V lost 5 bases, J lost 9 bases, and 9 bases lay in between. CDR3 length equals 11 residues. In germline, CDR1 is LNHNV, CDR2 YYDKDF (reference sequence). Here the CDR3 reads CATSEGNTQYF. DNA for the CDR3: TGTGCCACCAGCGAGGGAAACACGCAGTATTTT.

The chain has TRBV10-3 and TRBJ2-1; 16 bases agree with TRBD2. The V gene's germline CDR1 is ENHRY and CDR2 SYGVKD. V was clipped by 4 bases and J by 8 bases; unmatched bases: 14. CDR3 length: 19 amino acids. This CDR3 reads CAISGPGLAGGPGGDEQFF. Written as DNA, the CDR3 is TGTGCCATCAGTGGCCCGGGACTAGCGGGAGGGCCAGGAGGGGATGAGCAGTTCTTC.

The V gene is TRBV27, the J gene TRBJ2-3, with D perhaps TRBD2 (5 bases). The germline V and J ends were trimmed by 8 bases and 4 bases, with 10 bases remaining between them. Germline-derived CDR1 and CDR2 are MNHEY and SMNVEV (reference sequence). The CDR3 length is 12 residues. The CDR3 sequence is CASSPAADTQYF. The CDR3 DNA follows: TGTGCCAGCTCCCCAGCGGCAGATACGCAGTATTTT.

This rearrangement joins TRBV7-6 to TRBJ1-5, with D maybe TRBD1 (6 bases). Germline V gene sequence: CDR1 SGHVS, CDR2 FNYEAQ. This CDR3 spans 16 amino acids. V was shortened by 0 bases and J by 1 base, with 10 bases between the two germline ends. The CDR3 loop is CASSLAPQGSNQPQHF. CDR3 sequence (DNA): TGTGCCAGCAGCTTAGCGCCACAGGGAAGCAATCAGCCCCAGCATTTT. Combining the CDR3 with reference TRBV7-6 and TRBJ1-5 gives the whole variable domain GAGVSQSPRYKVTKRGQDVALRCDPISGHVSLYWYRQALGQGPEFLTYFNYEAQQDKSGLPNDRFSAERPEGSISTLTIQRTEQRDSAMYRCASSLAPQGSNQPQHFGDGTRLSIL.

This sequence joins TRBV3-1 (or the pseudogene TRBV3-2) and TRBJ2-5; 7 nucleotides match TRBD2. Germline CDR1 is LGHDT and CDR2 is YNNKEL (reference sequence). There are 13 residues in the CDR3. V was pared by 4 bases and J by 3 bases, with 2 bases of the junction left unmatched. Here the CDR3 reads CASSRAGEETQYF. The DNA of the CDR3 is TGTGCCAGCAGCCGTGCGGGAGAAGAGACCCAGTACTTC.

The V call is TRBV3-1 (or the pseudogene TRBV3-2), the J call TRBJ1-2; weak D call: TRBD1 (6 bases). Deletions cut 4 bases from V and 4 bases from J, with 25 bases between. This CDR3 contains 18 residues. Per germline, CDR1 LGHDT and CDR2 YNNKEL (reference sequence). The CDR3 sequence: CASSLQITNAGAGYGYTF. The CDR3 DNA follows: TGTGCCAGCAGCCTCCAGATCACGAATGCAGGGGCGGGCTATGGCTACACCTTC.

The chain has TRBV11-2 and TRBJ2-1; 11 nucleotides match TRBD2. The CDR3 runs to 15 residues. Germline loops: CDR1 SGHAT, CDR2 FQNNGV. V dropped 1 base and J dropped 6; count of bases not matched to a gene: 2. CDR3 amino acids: CASSLGLAGLNEQFF. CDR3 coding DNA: TGTGCCAGCAGCTTAGGACTAGCGGGACTCAATGAGCAGTTCTTC. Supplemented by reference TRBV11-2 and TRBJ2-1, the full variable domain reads EAGVAQSPRYKIIEKRQSVAFWCNPISGHATLYWYQQILGQGPKLLIQFQNNGVVDDSQLPKDRFSAERLKGVDSTLKIQPAKLEDSAVYLCASSLGLAGLNEQFFGPGTRLTVL.

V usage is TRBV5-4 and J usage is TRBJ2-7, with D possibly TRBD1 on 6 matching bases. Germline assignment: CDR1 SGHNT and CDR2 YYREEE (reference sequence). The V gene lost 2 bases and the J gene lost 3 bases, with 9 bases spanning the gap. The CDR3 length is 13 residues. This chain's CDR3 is CASSFGRGYEQYV. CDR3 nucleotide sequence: TGTGCCAGCAGCTTTGGCAGGGGCTACGAGCAGTACGTC.

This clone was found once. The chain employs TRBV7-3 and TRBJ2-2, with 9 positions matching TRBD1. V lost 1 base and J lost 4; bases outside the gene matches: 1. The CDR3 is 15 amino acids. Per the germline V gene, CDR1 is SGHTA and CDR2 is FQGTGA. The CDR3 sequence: CASSLRQGGTGELFF. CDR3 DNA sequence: TGTGCCAGCAGCTTAAGACAGGGGGGCACCGGGGAGCTGTTTTTT. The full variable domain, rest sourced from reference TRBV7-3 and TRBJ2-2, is GAGVSQTPSNKVTEKGKYVELRCDPISGHTALYWYRQSLGQGPEFLIYFQGTGAADDSGLPNDRFFAVRPEGSVSTLKIQRTERGDSAVYLCASSLRQGGTGELFFGEGSRLTVL.

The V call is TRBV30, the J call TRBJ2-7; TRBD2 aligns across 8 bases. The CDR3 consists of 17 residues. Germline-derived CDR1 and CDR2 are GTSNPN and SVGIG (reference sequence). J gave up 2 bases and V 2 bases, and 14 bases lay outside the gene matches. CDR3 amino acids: CAWSRGRGATAAYEQYV. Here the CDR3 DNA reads TGTGCCTGGAGTCGTGGGCGGGGGGCTACAGCTGCCTACGAGCAGTACGTC.

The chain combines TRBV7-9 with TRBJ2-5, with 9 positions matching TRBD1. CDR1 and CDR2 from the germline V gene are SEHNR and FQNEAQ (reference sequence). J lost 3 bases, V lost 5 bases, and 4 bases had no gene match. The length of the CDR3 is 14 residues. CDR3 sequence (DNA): TGTGCCAGCAGCCGCTGGACAGGGGAAGAGACCCAGTACTTC. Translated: CASSRWTGEETQYF.

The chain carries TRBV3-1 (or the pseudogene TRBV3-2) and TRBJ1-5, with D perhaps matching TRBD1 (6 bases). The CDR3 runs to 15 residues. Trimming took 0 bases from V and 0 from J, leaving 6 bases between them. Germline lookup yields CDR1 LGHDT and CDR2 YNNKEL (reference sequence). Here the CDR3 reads CASSQDRGSNQPQHF. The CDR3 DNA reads TGTGCCAGCAGCCAAGACAGGGGTAGCAATCAGCCCCAGCATTTT.

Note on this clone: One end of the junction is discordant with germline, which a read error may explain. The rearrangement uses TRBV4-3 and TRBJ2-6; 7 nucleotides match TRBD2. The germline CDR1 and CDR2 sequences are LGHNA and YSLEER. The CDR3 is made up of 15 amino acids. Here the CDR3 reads CARSPVGGGANVLTF. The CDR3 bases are TGCGCCCGCAGCCCGGTGGGGGGGGGAGCCAACGTCCTGACTTTC.

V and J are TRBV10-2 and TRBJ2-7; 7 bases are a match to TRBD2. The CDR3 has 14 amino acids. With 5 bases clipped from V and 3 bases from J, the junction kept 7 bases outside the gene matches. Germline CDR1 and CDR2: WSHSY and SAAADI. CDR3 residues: CASSFLAELYEQYF. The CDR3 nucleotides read TGCGCCAGCAGTTTCCTAGCGGAGCTCTACGAGCAGTACTTC.

CDR3 nucleotide sequence: TGTGCCAGCAGTCCTAGACAGGGTATGGGCAATCAGCCCCAGCATTTT. This translates into CASSPRQGMGNQPQHF. This chain uses TRBV27 with TRBJ1-5; 7 bases line up with TRBD1. V lost 5 bases to trimming and J lost 2 bases; unmatched junction nucleotides: 9. Per germline, CDR1 MNHEY and CDR2 SMNVEV (reference sequence). The CDR3 is made up of 16 amino acids.

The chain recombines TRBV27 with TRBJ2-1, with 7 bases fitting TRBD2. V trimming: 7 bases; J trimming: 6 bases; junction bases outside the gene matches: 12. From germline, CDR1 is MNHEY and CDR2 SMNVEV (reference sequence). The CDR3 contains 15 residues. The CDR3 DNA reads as TGTGCCAGCAAAAGAGCGGGATCTAATCTCAATGAGCAGTTCTTC. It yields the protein CASKRAGSNLNEQFF.

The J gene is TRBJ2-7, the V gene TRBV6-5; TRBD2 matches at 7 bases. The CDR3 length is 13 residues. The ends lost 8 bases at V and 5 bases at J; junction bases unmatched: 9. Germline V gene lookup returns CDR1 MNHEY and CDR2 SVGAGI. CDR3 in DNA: TGTGCCAGCGGGGGGGGACTTCACCACGAGCAGTACGTC. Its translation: CASGGGLHHEQYV.

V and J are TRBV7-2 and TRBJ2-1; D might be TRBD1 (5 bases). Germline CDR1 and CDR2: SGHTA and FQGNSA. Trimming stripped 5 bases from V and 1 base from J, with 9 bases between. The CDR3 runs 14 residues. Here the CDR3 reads CASSAQDSYNEQFF. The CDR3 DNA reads TGTGCCAGCAGCGCACAGGATTCCTACAATGAGCAGTTCTTC. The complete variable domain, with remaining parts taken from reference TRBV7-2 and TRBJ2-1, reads GAGVSQSPSNKVTEKGKDVELRCDPISGHTALYWYRQSLGQGLEFLIYFQGNSAPDKSGLPSDRFSAERTGGSVSTLTIQRTQQEDSAVYLCASSAQDSYNEQFFGPGTRLTVL.

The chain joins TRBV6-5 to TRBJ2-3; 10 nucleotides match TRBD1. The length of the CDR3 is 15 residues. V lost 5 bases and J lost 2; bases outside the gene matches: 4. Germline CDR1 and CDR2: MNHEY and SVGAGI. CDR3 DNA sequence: TGTGCCAGCAGTCGGGACAGGGGCACCACAGATACGCAGTATTTT. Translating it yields CASSRDRGTTDTQYF.

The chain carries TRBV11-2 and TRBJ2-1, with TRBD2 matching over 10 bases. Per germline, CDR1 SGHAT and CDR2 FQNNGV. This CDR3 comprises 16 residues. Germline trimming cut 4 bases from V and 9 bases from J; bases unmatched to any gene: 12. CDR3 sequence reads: CASSSTVLAGDSEQFF. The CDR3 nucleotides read TGTGCCAGCAGCTCTACGGTGCTAGCGGGAGATAGTGAGCAGTTCTTC.

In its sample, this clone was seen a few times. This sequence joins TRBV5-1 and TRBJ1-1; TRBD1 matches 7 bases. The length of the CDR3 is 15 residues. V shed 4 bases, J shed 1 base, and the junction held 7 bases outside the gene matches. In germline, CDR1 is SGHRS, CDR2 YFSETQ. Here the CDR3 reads CASSLSTGANTEAFF. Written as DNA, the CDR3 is TGCGCCAGCAGCCTATCTACAGGGGCGAACACTGAAGCTTTCTTT.

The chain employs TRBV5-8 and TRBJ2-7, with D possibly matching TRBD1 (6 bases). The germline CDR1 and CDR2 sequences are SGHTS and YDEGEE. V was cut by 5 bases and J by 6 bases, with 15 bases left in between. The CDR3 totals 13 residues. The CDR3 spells CASSYTGLSEQYF. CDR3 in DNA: TGTGCCAGCAGTTATACAGGGTTGAGCGAGCAGTACTTC.

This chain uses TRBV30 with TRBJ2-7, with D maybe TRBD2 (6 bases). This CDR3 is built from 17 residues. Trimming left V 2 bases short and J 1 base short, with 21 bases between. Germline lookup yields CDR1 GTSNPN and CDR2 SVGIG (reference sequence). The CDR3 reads CAWSPPWDAGGSYEQYV. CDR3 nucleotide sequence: TGTGCCTGGAGTCCCCCTTGGGACGCCGGAGGGTCCTACGAGCAGTACGTC.